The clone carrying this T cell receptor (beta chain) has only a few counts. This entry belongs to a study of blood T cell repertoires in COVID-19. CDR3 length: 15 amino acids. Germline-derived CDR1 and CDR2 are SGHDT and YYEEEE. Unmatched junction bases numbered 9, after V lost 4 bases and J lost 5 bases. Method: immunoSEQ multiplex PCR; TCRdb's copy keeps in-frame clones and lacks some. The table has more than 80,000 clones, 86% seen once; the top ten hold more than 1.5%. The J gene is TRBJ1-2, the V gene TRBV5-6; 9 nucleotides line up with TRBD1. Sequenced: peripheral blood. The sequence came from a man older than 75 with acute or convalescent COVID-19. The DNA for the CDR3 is TGTGCCAGCAGCCCAGCCGGGACAGGGAGGTATGGCTACACCTTC. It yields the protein CASSPAGTGRYGYTF.